The clone carrying this T cell receptor beta chain was detected once. What it binds is unknown. V shed 0 bases and J shed 7 bases, with 18 bases lying between them. The CDR3 loop spans 16 amino acids. The germline V gene encodes CDR1 MNHNY and CDR2 SVGAGI (reference sequence). Noted time point: week 47, end of study. Each dose of the vaccine consisted of 300 ug of mutant IDH1 20-mer peptide, with topical imiquimod. This entry is derived from a study of a mutant IDH1 vaccine in newly diagnosed glioma. Study context: Vaccine administration was initiated 4-6 weeks following radiotherapy alone, or with temozolomide cycles. Treated patients had a mean age of around 39 years and a sex split that was roughly 60% male and approximately 40% female. V12 came at week 35, V13 at week 47. General study points: Induction of immune responses by the vaccine occurred in more than 85% of patients.

Libraries were prepared by immunoSEQ multiplex PCR; TCRdb keeps only in-frame clonotypes and omits some of them. Of some 56,000 clones detected, around three quarters appear once; the ten largest clones hold about 5%. This receptor was taken from a man in his forties or fifties with glioma. This chain uses TRBV6-6 with TRBJ1-1; possible D gene TRBD1, 6 bases. This specimen was PBMCs, taken from a glioma patient whose treatment included an IDH1 peptide vaccine. The CDR3 region is CASSYSGGRSVVEAFF. As DNA, the CDR3 is TGTGCCAGCAGTTACTCCGGGGGGCGTTCAGTGGTTGAAGCTTTCTTT.